These 20 T cell receptor beta chains were sequenced from one sample in a study of identical twins (dated by TCRdb to the mid-2010s). Receptors were amplified or captured by 5' RACE. These reads were obtained on an Illumina HiSeq 2000. The public reads were reanalyzed by TCRdb: fastp trimming at Q25, MiXCR alignment, in-frame beta chains only. Identical CDR3 proteins give one entry, which carries the most common genes and DNA. A total of 200,000 to 250,000 distinct CDR3 sequences appear in this sample, approximately 11% of them only once. Of the sample, about 3.9% falls within the top ten clones. The same sample was also studied in work on yellow fever vaccine responses in identical twins.

The specimen sequenced was memory (CD45RO+) T cells sorted from blood. In light of the paper, this sample's cell subset or site label describes: CD45RO+ enriched T cells. These receptors came from a woman between 18 and 29 years old in good health.

In this sample, this clonotype turned up many times. This chain links TRBV5-1 with TRBJ2-3; 12 bases line up with TRBD2. The CDR3 spans 16 residues. Germline loops: CDR1 SGHRS, CDR2 YFSETQ. Trimming cost V 1 base and J 5 bases; bases outside gene matches: 5. The CDR3 region is CASSLIELAGGDTQYF. The CDR3 DNA follows: TGCGCCAGCAGCTTGATTGAACTAGCGGGGGGAGATACGCAGTATTTT.

V usage is TRBV30 and J usage is TRBJ2-7; D ambiguous. The CDR3 is 13 residues long. Germline V gives CDR1 GTSNPN, CDR2 SVGIG (reference sequence). Trimming removed 8 bases from V and 2 bases from J, with 16 bases in between. The CDR3 sequence: CAGERLRAYEQYF. The CDR3 DNA is TGTGCCGGAGAACGGCTTAGGGCCTACGAGCAGTACTTC.

The rearrangement uses TRBV5-1 and TRBJ2-5; 13 bases are a match to TRBD2. V was pared by 4 bases and J by 5 bases, with 5 bases of the junction left unmatched. The CDR3 spans 15 residues. The germline V gene has CDR1 SGHRS and CDR2 YFSETQ. CDR3 amino acids: CASSLTSGGPETQYF. The DNA of the CDR3 is TGCGCCAGCAGCCTGACTAGCGGGGGGCCTGAGACCCAGTACTTC.

This clonotype has more than one count but fewer than ten. This chain uses TRBV6-2 or TRBV6-3 with TRBJ2-1; a weak D match, TRBD2 (6 bases). CDR3 length: 15 residues. Looked up from germline, CDR1 is MNHEY and CDR2 is SVGEGT. V lost 8 bases to trimming and J lost 4 bases, with 18 bases between them. For the CDR3, the DNA is TGTGCCAGCTGGCCGTTGGGCGGGGAATACAATGAGCAGTTCTTC. Translating gives CASWPLGGEYNEQFF.

This clonotype was detected only a few times. V and J are TRBV18 and TRBJ2-3; D perhaps matches TRBD2 (7 bases). Germline CDR1 reads KGHSH; CDR2 reads LQKENI. The germline V and J ends were trimmed by 1 base and 4 bases, with 9 bases remaining between them. The CDR3 runs 14 residues. The DNA of the CDR3 is TGTGCCAGCTCACCACGGGAGGGGGCAGATACGCAGTATTTT. Its translation: CASSPREGADTQYF.

V gene TRBV20-1 combines with J gene TRBJ2-7; either TRBD1 or TRBD2 may fit D (5 bases each). The CDR3 loop spans 14 amino acids. V lost 1 base to trimming and J lost 5 bases, with 15 bases between them. Germline V gene lookup returns CDR1 DFQATT and CDR2 SNEGSKA (reference sequence). The CDR3 DNA follows: TGCAGTGCTAGAGGTCATTCTGGGACCCACGAGCAGTACTTC. It yields the protein CSARGHSGTHEQYF.

The chain has TRBV10-3 and TRBJ2-3, with TRBD1 matching 9 bases. The CDR3 runs 14 residues. The ends lost 6 bases at V and 4 bases at J; junction bases unmatched: 5. CDR1 and CDR2 from the germline V gene are ENHRY and SYGVKD. The CDR3 region has the DNA TGTGCCATCAGGGGACAGGGCGAGGCAGATACGCAGTATTTT. It yields the protein CAIRGQGEADTQYF.

This clonotype showed up many times. The CDR3 region is CASRKADYTDTQYF. The CDR3 DNA follows: TGCGCCAGCAGAAAAGCGGATTACACAGATACGCAGTATTTT. This chain joins TRBV5-1 and TRBJ2-3; D is possibly TRBD2 (5 bases). Germline CDR1 SGHRS, CDR2 YFSETQ. The V end lost 5 bases, the J end lost 2 bases, and 12 bases lay between the germline ends. The CDR3 length is 14 residues.

Concerning this clonotype itself: A read error is likely here: a far larger clone is one base away. Without the conserved terminal phenylalanine or tryptophan, this CDR3 likely stems from a read error. V gene TRBV7-8 combines with J gene TRBJ2-1; D gene ambiguous. The CDR3 totals 12 residues. The germline V gene has CDR1 SGHVS and CDR2 FQNEAQ. The V and J ends lost 1 base and 7 bases respectively, with 5 bases between them. CDR3 in amino acids: CASSLVGNEQFL. The DNA for the CDR3 is TGTGCCAGCAGCTTAGTGGGAAATGAGCAGTTCCTC.

This clonotype was counted a few times. This chain joins TRBV7-2 and TRBJ1-1, with a weak D call TRBD1 (5 bases). Trimming removed 4 bases at V and 6 bases at J, with 18 bases between. The CDR3 spans 15 residues. CDR1 and CDR2 from the germline V gene are SGHTA and FQGNSA. This CDR3 reads CASSSVGGRRPEAFF. In DNA, the CDR3 is TGTGCCAGCAGCTCGGTTGGGGGAAGAAGGCCTGAAGCTTTCTTT.

CDR3 nucleotides: TGTGCCAGCGGACTAGCGGGAGAGGGTACGCAGTATTTT. Amino acids: CASGLAGEGTQYF. The chain links TRBV6-1 to TRBJ2-3; 13 positions agree with TRBD2. CDR1 and CDR2 (germline): MNHNS, SASEGT. The length of the CDR3 is 13 residues. Trimming removed 8 bases from V and 8 bases from J; junction bases left unmatched: 4.

The rearrangement links TRBV5-1 to TRBJ2-5, with 14 positions matching TRBD2. This CDR3 has 17 residues. J lost 2 bases, V lost 0 bases, and 3 bases had no gene match. CDR1 and CDR2 (germline): SGHRS, YFSETQ. For the CDR3, the DNA is TGCGCCAGCAGCTTGGGACTAGCGGGAGGGCCTCAAGAGACCCAGTACTTC. Translated, it gives CASSLGLAGGPQETQYF.

This clonotype was picked up a small number of times. This rearrangement joins TRBV27 to TRBJ1-2; D is unclear. Germline-derived CDR1 and CDR2 are MNHEY and SMNVEV (reference sequence). V lost 2 bases and J 0 bases, leaving 4 bases between the germline ends. This CDR3 has 13 residues. CDR3 nucleotide sequence: TGTGCCAGCAGTTTAGCCTCTAACTATGGCTACACCTTC. Translating it yields CASSLASNYGYTF.

This rearrangement joins TRBV29-1 to TRBJ2-7; 7 bases align to TRBD1. V lost 4 bases and J lost 4; bases outside the gene matches: 4. Looked up from germline, CDR1 is SQVTM and CDR2 is ANQGSEA. The CDR3 runs 12 residues. This CDR3 is CSVGQGQYEQYF. In nucleotides, the CDR3 is TGCAGCGTTGGACAGGGACAGTACGAGCAGTACTTC.

This clonotype was detected only a few times. The rearrangement links TRBV7-8 to TRBJ2-7; D gene uncertain. This CDR3 comprises 12 residues. V lost 1 base to trimming and J lost 5 bases, with 6 bases between them. Germline V gene sequence: CDR1 SGHVS, CDR2 FQNEAQ. The CDR3: CASSLVGDEQYF. The DNA of the CDR3 is TGTGCCAGCAGCTTAGTGGGCGACGAGCAGTACTTC.

This chain links TRBV5-1 with TRBJ2-1; D could derive from TRBD1 or TRBD2 (5 bases each). CDR1 and CDR2 (germline): SGHRS, YFSETQ. There are 14 residues in the CDR3. Deletions cut 4 bases from V and 4 bases from J, with 12 bases between. DNA for the CDR3: TGCGCCAGCAGCGTACTAGGGGTATACAATGAGCAGTTCTTC. Protein sequence: CASSVLGVYNEQFF.

This clonotype was counted between two and nine times. This chain joins TRBV27 and TRBJ1-6, with D possibly matching TRBD1 (5 bases). Germline lookup yields CDR1 MNHEY and CDR2 SMNVEV (reference sequence). Trimming left V 6 bases short and J 5 bases short, with 17 bases between. This CDR3 region has 16 residues. CDR3 DNA sequence: TGTGCCAGCAGGGTCGGTGGCAGGGCAAATAATTCACCCCTCCACTTT. It is translated as CASRVGGRANNSPLHF.

The chain joins TRBV30 to TRBJ2-5, with 7 bases identical to TRBD1. V shed 2 bases, J shed 5 bases, and the junction held 11 bases outside the gene matches. The CDR3 is made up of 15 amino acids. From germline, CDR1 is GTSNPN and CDR2 SVGIG (reference sequence). The CDR3 protein is CAWSFGRQGAETQYF. The CDR3 DNA reads as TGTGCCTGGAGTTTCGGACGACAGGGCGCGGAGACCCAGTACTTC.

The sample holds many counts of this clonotype. V usage is TRBV5-1 and J usage is TRBJ2-7; possible D gene TRBD2, 5 bases. The CDR3 runs 12 residues. The V end was cut by 7 bases, the J end by 1 base, with 9 bases between. CDR1 SGHRS and CDR2 YFSETQ come from the germline V gene. Written as DNA, the CDR3 is TGCGCCAGCTGGGAGACATCCTACGAGCAGTACTTC. It is translated as CASWETSYEQYF.

This clonotype appeared many times. V is TRBV20-1 and J is TRBJ1-2, with D maybe TRBD1 (6 bases). This CDR3 has 13 amino acids. Trimming stripped 3 bases from V and 4 bases from J, with 12 bases between. Germline lookup yields CDR1 DFQATT and CDR2 SNEGSKA (reference sequence). The CDR3 DNA is TGCAGTGCTAGTGCCGGACAGCGCTATGGCTACACCTTC. It yields the protein CSASAGQRYGYTF.